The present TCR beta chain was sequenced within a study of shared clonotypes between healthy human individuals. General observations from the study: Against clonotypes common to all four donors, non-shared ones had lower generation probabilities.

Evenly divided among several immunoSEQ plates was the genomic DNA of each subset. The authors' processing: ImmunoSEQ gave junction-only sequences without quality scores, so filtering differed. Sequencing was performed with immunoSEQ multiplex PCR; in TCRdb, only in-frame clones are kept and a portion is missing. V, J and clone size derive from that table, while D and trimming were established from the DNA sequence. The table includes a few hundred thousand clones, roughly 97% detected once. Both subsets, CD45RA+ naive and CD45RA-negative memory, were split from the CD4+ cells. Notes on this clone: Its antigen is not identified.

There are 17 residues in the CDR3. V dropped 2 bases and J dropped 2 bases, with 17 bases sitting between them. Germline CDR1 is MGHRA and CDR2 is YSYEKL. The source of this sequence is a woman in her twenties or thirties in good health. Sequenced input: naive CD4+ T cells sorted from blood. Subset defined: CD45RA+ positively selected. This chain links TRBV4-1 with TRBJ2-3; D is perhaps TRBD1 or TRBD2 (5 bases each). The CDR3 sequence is CASSQTRGPRITDTQYF. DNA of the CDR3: TGCGCCAGCAGCCAAACCCGGGGACCGAGAATCACAGATACGCAGTATTTT.